One and the same sample provided the 11 T cell receptor beta chains below, sequenced in a study of blood T cell repertoires in COVID-19. The repertoire was sequenced with immunoSEQ multiplex PCR; TCRdb's copy has only in-frame clones and lacks some. The sample lists over 150,000 clones, approximately 85% occurring once. Material for sequencing was PBMCs or T cells enriched from blood (not recorded which). All receptors derive from a man aged 40-49 years who had recovered from COVID-19.

This clone was detected only a few times. The CDR3 protein is CASSPLSSYNSPLHF. The CDR3 nucleotides are TGTGCCAGCTCACCACTGAGCTCCTATAATTCACCCCTCCACTTT. V and J are TRBV18 and TRBJ1-6; D remains unclear. CDR3 size: 15 residues. Trimming pared 1 base from V and 0 bases from J, leaving 4 bases between. Germline loops: CDR1 KGHSH, CDR2 LQKENI.

The J gene is TRBJ2-1, the V gene TRBV27; D gene ambiguous. The CDR3 covers 13 residues. V shed 3 bases and J shed 1 base, with 4 bases lying between them. The germline V gene has CDR1 MNHEY and CDR2 SMNVEV (reference sequence). The CDR3 nucleotides read TGTGCCAGCAGTTTTCAATCCTACAATGAGCAGTTCTTC. Its protein product is CASSFQSYNEQFF.

The chain recombines TRBV15 with TRBJ2-1, with a possible D match to TRBD2 (6 bases). CDR1 is LNHNV and CDR2 is YYDKDF in the germline V gene (reference sequence). V lost 3 bases and J lost 3, with 9 bases in between. The CDR3 consists of 14 residues. In nucleotides, the CDR3 is TGTGCCACCAGCAGGGTTAGCGGCTACAATGAGCAGTTCTTC. Encoded protein: CATSRVSGYNEQFF.

This chain connects TRBV29-1 to TRBJ1-1; TRBD1 agrees at 7 bases. The CDR3 has 13 amino acids. Unmatched junction bases numbered 3, after V lost 3 bases and J lost 2 bases. Germline CDR1 reads SQVTM; CDR2 reads ANQGSEA. CDR3 protein: CSVDAGGNTEAFF. The CDR3 nucleotides are TGCAGCGTTGACGCAGGGGGAAACACTGAAGCTTTCTTT.

The chain is built from TRBV5-8 and TRBJ1-5; the match to TRBD1 covers 8 bases. This CDR3 has 17 amino acids. The germline V gene encodes CDR1 SGHTS and CDR2 YDEGEE. Unmatched junction bases numbered 9, after V lost 0 bases and J lost 4 bases. Here the CDR3 DNA reads TGTGCCAGCAGCTTGGACTGGTCAGGGGGCCTGAATCAGCCCCAGCATTTT. This sequence encodes CASSLDWSGGLNQPQHF.

The chain is built from TRBV27 and TRBJ1-2, with TRBD1 as a possible D gene (5 bases). With 6 bases removed from V and 8 bases from J, the gap between germline ends came to 10 bases. The CDR3 is 11 amino acids. CDR1 and CDR2 from the germline V gene are MNHEY and SMNVEV (reference sequence). This chain's CDR3 is CASRAGDGYTF. The CDR3 region has the DNA TGTGCCAGCAGGGCGGGGGACGGCTACACCTTC.

The rearrangement joins TRBV4-1 to TRBJ1-1, with D possibly TRBD1 on 5 matching bases. The CDR3 consists of 14 residues. Germline V gene data show CDR1 as MGHRA and CDR2 as YSYEKL. The V end lost 11 bases, the J end lost 0 bases, and 16 bases lay between the germline ends. CDR3 sequence: CASRGVTLNTEAFF. The CDR3 DNA sequence: TGCGCCTCCCGGGGGGTCACCCTGAACACTGAAGCTTTCTTT.

The chain carries TRBV3-1 (or the pseudogene TRBV3-2) and TRBJ2-7, with 9 bases lining up with TRBD1. Germline values: CDR1 LGHDT, CDR2 YNNKEL (reference sequence). The trim removed 1 base at V and 6 bases at J, leaving 4 bases unmatched. This CDR3 has 14 amino acids. The CDR3 region is CASSQAGTGLEQYF. The DNA for the CDR3 is TGTGCCAGCAGCCAAGCCGGGACAGGGCTCGAGCAGTACTTC.

Here the CDR3 DNA reads TGTGCCAGCAGCCAATCCCGCGGTGGGGGACAGGGGAATCAGCCCCAGCATTTT. It is translated as CASSQSRGGGQGNQPQHF. The chain is built from TRBV3-1 (or the pseudogene TRBV3-2) and TRBJ1-5; 10 positions agree with TRBD1. CDR1 is LGHDT and CDR2 is YNNKEL in the germline V gene (reference sequence). The CDR3 spans 18 residues. The V segment lost 2 bases and the J segment 4 bases; nucleotides outside the gene matches: 11.

This chain links TRBV27 with TRBJ2-6; D uncertain. This CDR3 comprises 13 residues. Germline loops: CDR1 MNHEY, CDR2 SMNVEV (reference sequence). V was shortened by 3 bases and J by 9 bases, with 9 bases between the two germline ends. This chain's CDR3 is CASSFLPFNVLTF. The DNA of the CDR3 is TGTGCCAGCAGTTTTCTCCCCTTCAACGTCCTGACTTTC.

The chain has TRBV29-1 and TRBJ2-2, with a possible D match to TRBD1 (6 bases). Germline CDR1 SQVTM, CDR2 ANQGSEA. This CDR3 spans 13 amino acids. V was clipped by 4 bases and J by 3 bases, with 9 bases between them. The CDR3 protein is CSVARGYTGELFF. The CDR3 DNA reads as TGCAGCGTTGCCAGGGGATACACCGGGGAGCTGTTTTTT.